The rows below give T cell receptor beta chains drawn from one sample of a study of T cells in Graves' hyperthyroidism and ophthalmopathy. TCRdb processed the multiplex PCR reads anew with MiXCR; each CDR3 protein has one entry. The sample yields some 600,000 distinct CDR3 sequences, around 14% seen once. What was sequenced was blood. Every receptor here comes from a woman in her 30s with Graves' hyperthyroidism that later progressed to Graves' ophthalmopathy. The CDR3 runs from the conserved cysteine through the conserved F or W. The D gene is left open where the match is weak. Expanded clones are given a class, and other clones once, few, many or no size at all.

NA	TRBV12-3/TRBV12-4	TRBJ2-1	many	CASSLAVSGHNEQFF	TGTGCCAGCAGTTTGGCGGTCTCAGGTCACAATGAGCAGTTCTTC
NA	TRBV11-3	TRBJ1-1	many	CASSLDTTLNTEAFF	TGTGCCAGCAGCTTAGACACGACATTGAACACTGAAGCTTTCTTT
NA	TRBV7-9	TRBJ1-2	few	CASNIQGLGDYGYTF	TGTGCCAGCAACATACAGGGCTTGGGGGACTATGGCTACACCTTC
NA	TRBV2	TRBJ2-7	once	CASSESWRYEQYF	TGTGCCAGCAGTGAGTCATGGCGCTACGAGCAGTACTTC
TRBD2	TRBV5-8	TRBJ2-1	few	CASSSSGPNEQFF	TGTGCCAGCAGCTCTAGCGGCCCCAATGAGCAGTTCTTC
TRBD2	TRBV18	TRBJ2-2	few	CASSPPSGSPAGELFF	TGTGCCAGCTCACCCCCTAGCGGGAGCCCGGCCGGGGAGCTGTTTTTT
NA	TRBV5-1	TRBJ2-2	many	CASSLGTNTGELFF	TGCGCCAGCAGCTTGGGCACGAACACCGGGGAGCTGTTTTTT
NA	TRBV13	TRBJ2-3	NA	CASSLGVRADTQYF	TGTGCCAGCAGCTTAGGGGTGAGAGCAGATACGCAGTATTTT
TRBD1	TRBV28	TRBJ1-2	many	CASETGHYGYTF	TGTGCCAGCGAGACAGGGCACTATGGCTACACCTTC
TRBD2	TRBV5-1	TRBJ2-1	many	CASSAGTSGRSSYNEQFF	TGCGCCAGCAGCGCGGGGACTAGCGGGCGGAGCTCCTACAATGAGCAGTTCTTC
NA	TRBV12-3/TRBV12-4	TRBJ1-1	many	CASIGTLGTEAFF	TGTGCCAGCATTGGTACGTTGGGCACTGAAGCTTTCTTT
NA	TRBV5-1	TRBJ2-2	NA	CASSLQDELFF	TGCGCCAGCAGCTTGCAGGACGAGCTGTTTTTT
NA	TRBV6-1	TRBJ1-1	NA	CASTAGQVNTEAFF	TGTGCCAGCACTGCGGGACAAGTGAACACTGAAGCTTTCTTT
NA	TRBV6-1	TRBJ2-3	few	CASSEALWAASTDTQYF	TGTGCCAGCAGTGAAGCGCTATGGGCGGCTAGCACAGATACGCAGTATTTT
NA	TRBV6-1	TRBJ2-3	NA	CASRAGRLEPPEYTDTQYF	TGTGCCAGCAGGGCCGGGAGACTGGAACCCCCCGAATACACAGATACGCAGTATTTT
NA	TRBV10-3	TRBJ2-1	NA	CASSYSEVRVPGNEQFF	TGTGCCAGCAGTTACTCGGAGGTCAGGGTCCCTGGGAATGAGCAGTTCTTC
TRBD1	TRBV28	TRBJ2-7	many	CASSFRLGDSSYEQYF	TGTGCCAGCAGTTTTAGATTGGGGGACAGTTCCTACGAGCAGTACTTC
NA	TRBV6-1	TRBJ2-1	many	CASSSPLEGNNEQFF	TGTGCCAGCAGTTCCCCATTGGAGGGGAACAATGAGCAGTTCTTC
NA	TRBV6-1	TRBJ1-1	few	CASSEAWGVVAFF	TGTGCCAGCAGTGAAGCGTGGGGGGTTGTGGCTTTCTTT
NA	TRBV5-1	TRBJ2-7	NA	CASTTRENSYEQYF	TGCGCCAGCACCACCAGGGAGAACTCCTACGAGCAGTACTTC
NA	TRBV27	TRBJ1-5	few	CASSFHREGQPQHF	TGTGCCAGCAGTTTTCACAGGGAAGGTCAGCCCCAGCATTTT
NA	TRBV12-5	TRBJ1-1	many	CASGSHRAPMPEAFF	TGTGCTAGTGGTTCCCACCGGGCCCCAATGCCTGAAGCTTTCTTT
TRBD2	TRBV11-2	TRBJ2-7	many	CASHGLAGMEQYF	TGTGCCTCCCACGGACTAGCGGGAATGGAGCAGTACTTC
NA	TRBV20-1	TRBJ2-7	many	CSARVPDKLVGEQYF	TGCAGTGCCAGAGTGCCTGACAAACTCGTTGGCGAGCAGTACTTC
NA	TRBV2	TRBJ1-5	many	CASSGQPNQPQHF	TGTGCCAGCAGCGGACAGCCCAATCAGCCCCAGCATTTT
NA	TRBV24-1	TRBJ2-7	many	CATSDLGHEQYF	TGTGCCACCAGTGATTTGGGCCACGAGCAGTACTTC
NA	TRBV20-1	TRBJ1-4	NA	CSASRGGEEKLFF	TGCAGTGCTAGTAGGGGAGGGGAAGAAAAACTGTTTTTT
TRBD2	TRBV27	TRBJ2-1	many	CASSPSLAETYNEQFF	TGTGCCAGCAGTCCCTCACTAGCGGAGACCTACAATGAGCAGTTCTTC